This TCR beta chain is from a study of regulatory T cells in long-lasting Graves disease. Specified time point: newly diagnosed GD, antithyroid drugs for less than 3 months. Isolated PBMC RNA provided the starting material for the TCR library. The CDR3 extends over 13 amino acids. CDR1 is MNHEY and CDR2 is SVGEGT in the germline V gene. V was clipped by 2 bases and J by 6 bases, with 8 bases between them. Both iRepertoire HTBI primers and Arm-PCR of CDR3 regions were used to build the TCR beta libraries. TCRdb re-called the multiplex PCR reads with MiXCR, one entry per CDR3 protein. The sample includes more than 300,000 distinct CDR3 sequences, about 12% of them seen just once. This clonotype was seen only a few times. This same sample was also taken into another study, of T cells in Graves' hyperthyroidism and ophthalmopathy. That work contributes: Progression to ophthalmopathy was predicted a median of about 6.6 months early.

Sequencing used peripheral blood mononuclear cells (PBMCs), obtained at new diagnosis, from a patient treated with antithyroid drugs. This sequence joins TRBV6-2 or TRBV6-3 and TRBJ2-1; D might be TRBD2 (6 bases). The sequence came from a woman under 30 with Graves disease. This CDR3 is CASSYAGLNEQFF. As DNA, the CDR3 is TGTGCCAGCAGTTACGCGGGGCTCAATGAGCAGTTCTTC.